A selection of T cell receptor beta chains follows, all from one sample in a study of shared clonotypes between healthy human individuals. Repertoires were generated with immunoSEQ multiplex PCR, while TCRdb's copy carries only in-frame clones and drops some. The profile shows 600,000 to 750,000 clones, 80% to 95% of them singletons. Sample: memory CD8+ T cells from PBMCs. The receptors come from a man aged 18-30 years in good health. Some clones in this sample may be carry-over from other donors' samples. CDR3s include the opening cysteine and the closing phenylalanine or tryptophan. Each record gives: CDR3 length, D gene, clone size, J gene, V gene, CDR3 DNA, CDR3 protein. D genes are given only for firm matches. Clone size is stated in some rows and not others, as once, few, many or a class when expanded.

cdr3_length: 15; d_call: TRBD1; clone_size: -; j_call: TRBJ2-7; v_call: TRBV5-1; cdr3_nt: TGCGCCAGCAGCTTGCCAGGGACAGGTACCTACGAGCAGTACTTC; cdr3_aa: CASSLPGTGTYEQYF
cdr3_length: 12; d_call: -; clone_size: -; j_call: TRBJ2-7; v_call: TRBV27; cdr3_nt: TGTGCCAGCACCCCTCGGAGCTGCGAGCAGTACTTC; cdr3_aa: CASTPRSCEQYF
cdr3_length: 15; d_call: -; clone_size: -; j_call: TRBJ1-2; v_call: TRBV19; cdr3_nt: TGTGCCAGTAGTATGGACACGGGTGGCGGCTATGGCTACACCTTC; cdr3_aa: CASSMDTGGGYGYTF
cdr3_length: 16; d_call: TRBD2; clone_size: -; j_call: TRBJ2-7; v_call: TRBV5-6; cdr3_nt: TGTGCCAGCAGCTTGGGTGCGGGAGGGACCCTCTACGAGCAGTACTTC; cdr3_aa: CASSLGAGGTLYEQYF
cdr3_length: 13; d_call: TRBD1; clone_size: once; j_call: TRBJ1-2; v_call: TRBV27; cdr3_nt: TGTGCCAGCAGTACGACAGGGGGCTATGGCTACACCTTC; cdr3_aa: CASSTTGGYGYTF
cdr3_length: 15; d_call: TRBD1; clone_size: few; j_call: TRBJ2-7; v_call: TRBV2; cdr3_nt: TGTGCCAGCAGTGAACCGGGACAGGGGGAAAACGAGCAGTACTTC; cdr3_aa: CASSEPGQGENEQYF
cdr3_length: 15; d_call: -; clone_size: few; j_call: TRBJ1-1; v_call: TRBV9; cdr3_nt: TGTGCCAGCAGCACCGGAAGCAGGTTGAACACTGAAGCTTTCTTT; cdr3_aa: CASSTGSRLNTEAFF
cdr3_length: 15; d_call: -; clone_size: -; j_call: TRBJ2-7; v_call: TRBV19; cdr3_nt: TGTGCCACTAGCTGGACAGATTCCCCCACCTACGAGCAGTACTTC; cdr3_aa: CATSWTDSPTYEQYF
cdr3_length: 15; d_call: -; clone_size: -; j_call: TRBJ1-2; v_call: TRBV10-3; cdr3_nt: TGTGCCATCAGTGAGTCGGGACTGCCAAGCTATGGCTACACCTTC; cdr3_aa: CAISESGLPSYGYTF
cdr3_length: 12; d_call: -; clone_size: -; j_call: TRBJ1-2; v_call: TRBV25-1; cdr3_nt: TGTGCCAGCAATGAGACGCCCTATGGCTACACCTTC; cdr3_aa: CASNETPYGYTF
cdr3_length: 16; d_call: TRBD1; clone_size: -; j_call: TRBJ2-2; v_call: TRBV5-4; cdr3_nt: TGTGCCAGCAGCCCTTATGGACAGGAGAACACCGGGGAGCTGTTTTTT; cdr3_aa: CASSPYGQENTGELFF
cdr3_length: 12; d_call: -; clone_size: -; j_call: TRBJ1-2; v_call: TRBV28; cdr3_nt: TGTGCCACCAAACAGGGTAACTATGGCTACACCTTC; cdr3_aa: CATKQGNYGYTF
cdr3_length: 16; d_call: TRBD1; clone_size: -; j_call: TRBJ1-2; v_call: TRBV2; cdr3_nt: TGTGCCAGCAGTGAAACCCCGGACAGGCTTAACTATGGCTACACCTTC; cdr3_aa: CASSETPDRLNYGYTF
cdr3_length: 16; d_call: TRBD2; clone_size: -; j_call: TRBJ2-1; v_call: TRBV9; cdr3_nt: TGTGCCAGCAGCGCAGAACCCGGGACTAGCGGGAGTAGGCAGTTCTTC; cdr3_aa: CASSAEPGTSGSRQFF
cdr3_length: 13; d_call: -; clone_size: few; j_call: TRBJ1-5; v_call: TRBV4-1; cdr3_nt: TGCGCCAGCAGTCGAGACATAAATCAGCCCCAGCATTTT; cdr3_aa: CASSRDINQPQHF
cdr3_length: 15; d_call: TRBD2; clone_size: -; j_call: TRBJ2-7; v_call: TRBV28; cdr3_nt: TGTGCCTCAGCGGACCTAGCGGGAACTCCCTACGAGCAGTACTTC; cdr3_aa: CASADLAGTPYEQYF
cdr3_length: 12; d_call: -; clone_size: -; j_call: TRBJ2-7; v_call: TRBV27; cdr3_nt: TGTGCCAGCCCCCACGGGTCCTACGAGCAGTACTTC; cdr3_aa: CASPHGSYEQYF
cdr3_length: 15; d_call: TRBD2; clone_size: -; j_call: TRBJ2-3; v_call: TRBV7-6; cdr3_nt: TGTGCCAGCAGCTTACTAGCGGTTAGCACAGATACGCAGTATTTT; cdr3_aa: CASSLLAVSTDTQYF
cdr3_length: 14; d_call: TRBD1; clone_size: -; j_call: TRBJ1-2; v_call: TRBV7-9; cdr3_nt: TGTGCCAGCAGTGGACAGGGAGCTAACTATGGCTACACCTTC; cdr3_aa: CASSGQGANYGYTF
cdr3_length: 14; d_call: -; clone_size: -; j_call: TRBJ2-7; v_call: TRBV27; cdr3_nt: TGTGCCAGCACCAATCGGGCAGGCAACTACGAGCAGTACTTC; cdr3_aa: CASTNRAGNYEQYF
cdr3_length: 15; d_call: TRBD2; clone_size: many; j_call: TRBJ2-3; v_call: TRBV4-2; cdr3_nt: TGTGCCAGCAGCCAAGCTAGCGGGAGCGTCGATACGCAGTATTTT; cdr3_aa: CASSQASGSVDTQYF
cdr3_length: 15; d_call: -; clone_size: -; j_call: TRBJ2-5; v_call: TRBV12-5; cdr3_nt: TGTGCTAGTGGTTTTGGCGTTCTGGGCCAAGAGACCCAGTACTTC; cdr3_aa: CASGFGVLGQETQYF
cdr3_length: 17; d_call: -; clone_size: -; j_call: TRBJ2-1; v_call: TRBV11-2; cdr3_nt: TGTGCCAGCAGCCCTCGGAGTAGAGGGCTCCTCTCGGTAGAGCAGTTCTTC; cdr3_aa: CASSPRSRGLLSVEQFF
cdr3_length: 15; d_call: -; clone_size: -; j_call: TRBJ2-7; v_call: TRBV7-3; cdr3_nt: TGTGCCAGCAGCTTACGGCCTAGCCCTTCCTACGAGCAGTACTTC; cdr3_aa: CASSLRPSPSYEQYF
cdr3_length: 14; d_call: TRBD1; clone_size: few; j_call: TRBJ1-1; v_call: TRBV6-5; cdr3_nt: TGTGCCAGCAGTCTTGGACAGGGACACACTGAAGCTTTCTTT; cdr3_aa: CASSLGQGHTEAFF
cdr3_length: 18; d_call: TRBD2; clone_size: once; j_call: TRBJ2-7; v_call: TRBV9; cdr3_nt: TGTGCCAGCAGCGTAGTGGAGCGGGAGGCCTCAGGAGCTAACGAGCAGTACTTC; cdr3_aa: CASSVVEREASGANEQYF
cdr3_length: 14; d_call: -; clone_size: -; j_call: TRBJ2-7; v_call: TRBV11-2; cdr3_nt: TGTGCCAGCAGCCATGGGACGGAGGAATACGAGCAGTACTTC; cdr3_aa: CASSHGTEEYEQYF
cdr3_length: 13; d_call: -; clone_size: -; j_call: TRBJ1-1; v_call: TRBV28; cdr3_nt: TGTGCCAGCAGTTTGGGTAGGAACACTGAAGCTTTCTTT; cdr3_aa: CASSLGRNTEAFF
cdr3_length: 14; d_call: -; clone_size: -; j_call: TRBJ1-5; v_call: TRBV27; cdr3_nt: TGTGCCAGCAGTTTACGCCTGACAAGTCAGCCCCAGCATTTT; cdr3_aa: CASSLRLTSQPQHF
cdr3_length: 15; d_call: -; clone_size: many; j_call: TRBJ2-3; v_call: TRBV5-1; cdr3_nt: TGCGCCAGCAGCTTGGGGGGGTTGATGGCAGATACGCAGTATTTT; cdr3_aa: CASSLGGLMADTQYF
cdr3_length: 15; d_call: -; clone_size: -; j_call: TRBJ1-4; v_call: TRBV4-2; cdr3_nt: TGTGCCAGCAGCTCCTGGGAGGGAAAAAATGAAAAACTGTTTTTT; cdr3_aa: CASSSWEGKNEKLFF
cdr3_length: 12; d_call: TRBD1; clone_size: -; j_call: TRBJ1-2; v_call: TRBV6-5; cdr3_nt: TGTGCCAGCAGGGCAGGGGGCTATGGCTACACCTTC; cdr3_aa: CASRAGGYGYTF
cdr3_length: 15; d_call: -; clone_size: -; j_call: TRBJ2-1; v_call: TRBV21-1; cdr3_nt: TGTGCCAGCAGCAAAGCCCAGGGGGCGCGATATGAGCAGTTCTTC; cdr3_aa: CASSKAQGARYEQFF
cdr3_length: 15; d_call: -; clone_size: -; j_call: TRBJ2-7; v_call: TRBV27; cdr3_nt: TGTGCCAGCAGTTTAAAAGGGGGGTACTCCTACGAGCAGTACTTC; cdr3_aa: CASSLKGGYSYEQYF
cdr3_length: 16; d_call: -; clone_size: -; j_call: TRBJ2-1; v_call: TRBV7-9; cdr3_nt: TGTGCCAGCAGCTTAGGAACAGGAGGGCCCTACAATGAGCAGTTCTTC; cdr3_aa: CASSLGTGGPYNEQFF
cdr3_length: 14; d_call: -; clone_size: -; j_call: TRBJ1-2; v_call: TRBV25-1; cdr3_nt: TGTGCCAGCAGTGGCCAAAGTTGGAATTATGGCTACACCTTC; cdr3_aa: CASSGQSWNYGYTF
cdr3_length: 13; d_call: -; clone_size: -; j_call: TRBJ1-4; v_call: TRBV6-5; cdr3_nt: TGTGCCAGCAGTTACCCAGGGTGGGAAAAACTGTTTTTT; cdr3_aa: CASSYPGWEKLFF
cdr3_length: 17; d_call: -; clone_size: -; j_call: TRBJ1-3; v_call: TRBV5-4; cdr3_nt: TGTGCCAGCAGCCCGCGAGGCAGTCTGGACTCTGGAAACACCATATATTTT; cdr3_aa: CASSPRGSLDSGNTIYF
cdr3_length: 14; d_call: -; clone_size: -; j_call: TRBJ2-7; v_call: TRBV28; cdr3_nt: TGTGCCAGCAGCTATCCCCAGGGGGGGGACGAGCAGTACTTC; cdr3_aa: CASSYPQGGDEQYF
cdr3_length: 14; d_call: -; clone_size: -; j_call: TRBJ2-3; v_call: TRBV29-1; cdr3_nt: TGCAGCGTGAATTTCGGACAGCAAAGAGATACGCAGTATTTT; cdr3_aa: CSVNFGQQRDTQYF
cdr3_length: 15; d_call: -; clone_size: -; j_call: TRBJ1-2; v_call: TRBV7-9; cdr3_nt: TGTGCCAGCAGCCGTTCTGGACAGTCGAACTATGGCTACACCTTC; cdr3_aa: CASSRSGQSNYGYTF
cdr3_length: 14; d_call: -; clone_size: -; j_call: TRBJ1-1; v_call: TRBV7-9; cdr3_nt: TGTGCCAGCAGCGTAACAGGGATGTACACTGAAGCTTTCTTT; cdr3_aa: CASSVTGMYTEAFF
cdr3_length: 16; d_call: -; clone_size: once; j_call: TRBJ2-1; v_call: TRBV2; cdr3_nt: TGTGCCAGCAGTGGAAACACACAGCTCTCCTACAATGAGCAGTTCTTC; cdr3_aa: CASSGNTQLSYNEQFF
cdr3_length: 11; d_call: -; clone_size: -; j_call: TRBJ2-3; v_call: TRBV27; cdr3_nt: TGTGCCAGCAGTTCTGGGGATACGCAGTATTTT; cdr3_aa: CASSSGDTQYF
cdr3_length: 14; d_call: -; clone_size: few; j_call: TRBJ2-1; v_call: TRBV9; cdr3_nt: TGTGCCAGCAGCCCCCATCTCGGTGTCAATGAGCAGTTCTTC; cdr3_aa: CASSPHLGVNEQFF
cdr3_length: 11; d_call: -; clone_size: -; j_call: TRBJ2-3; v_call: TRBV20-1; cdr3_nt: TGCAGTGCAACTCTCAAGGGGGCGCAGTATTTT; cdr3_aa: CSATLKGAQYF
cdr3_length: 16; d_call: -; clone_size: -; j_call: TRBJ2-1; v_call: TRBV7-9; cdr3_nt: TGTGCCAGCAGCAATCTTGTTGGCGGGGTCACCGATGAGCAGTTCTTC; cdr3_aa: CASSNLVGGVTDEQFF
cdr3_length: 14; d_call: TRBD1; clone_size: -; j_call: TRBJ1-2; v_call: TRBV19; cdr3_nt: TGTGCCAGTAGTACCGGACAGGCTAACTATGGCTACACCTTC; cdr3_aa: CASSTGQANYGYTF
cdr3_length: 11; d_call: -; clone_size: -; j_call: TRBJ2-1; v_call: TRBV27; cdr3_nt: TGTGCCAGCAGCCAGGGACTTGAGCAGTTCTTC; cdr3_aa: CASSQGLEQFF
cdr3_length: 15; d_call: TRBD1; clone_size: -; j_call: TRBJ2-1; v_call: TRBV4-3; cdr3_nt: TGCGCCAGCAGCCAAGGGACAGGGGGAGACAATGAGCAGTTCTTC; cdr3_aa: CASSQGTGGDNEQFF
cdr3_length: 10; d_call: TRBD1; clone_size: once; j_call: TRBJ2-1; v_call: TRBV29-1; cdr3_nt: TGCAGCGTTACAGGGGAAGGGCAGTTCTTC; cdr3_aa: CSVTGEGQFF
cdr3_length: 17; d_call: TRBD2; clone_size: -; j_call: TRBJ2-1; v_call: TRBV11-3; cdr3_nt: TGTGCCAGCAGCGCCCATAGGGCGGGAGGATCCTACAATGAGCAGTTCTTC; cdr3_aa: CASSAHRAGGSYNEQFF
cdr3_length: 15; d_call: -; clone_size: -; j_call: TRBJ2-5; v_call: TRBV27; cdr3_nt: TGTGCCAGCAGTTTATTGGGGGAACCTCCCCCGGCCCAGTACTTC; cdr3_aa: CASSLLGEPPPAQYF
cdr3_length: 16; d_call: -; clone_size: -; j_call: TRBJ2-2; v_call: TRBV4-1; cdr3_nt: TGCGCCAGCAGCCGGACTACTGGGGGGTTTATCGGGGAGCTGTTTTTT; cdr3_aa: CASSRTTGGFIGELFF